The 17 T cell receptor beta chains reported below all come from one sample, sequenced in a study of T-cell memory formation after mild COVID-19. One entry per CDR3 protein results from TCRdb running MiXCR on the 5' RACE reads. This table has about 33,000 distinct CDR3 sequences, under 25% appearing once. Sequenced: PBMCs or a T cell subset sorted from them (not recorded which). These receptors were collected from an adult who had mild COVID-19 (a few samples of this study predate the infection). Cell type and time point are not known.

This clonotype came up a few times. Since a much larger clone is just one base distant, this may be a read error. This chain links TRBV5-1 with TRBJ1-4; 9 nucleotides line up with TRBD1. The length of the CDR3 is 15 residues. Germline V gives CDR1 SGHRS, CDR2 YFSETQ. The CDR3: CASSATGQGNEKLIF. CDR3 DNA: TGCGCCAGCAGCGCCACGGGACAGGGCAATGAAAAACTGATTTTT. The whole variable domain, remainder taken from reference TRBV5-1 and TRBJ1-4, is KAGVTQTPRYLIKTRGQQVTLSCSPISGHRSVSWYQQTPGQGLQFLFEYFSETQRNKGNFPGRFSGRQFSNSRSEMNVSTLELGDSALYLCASSATGQGNEKLIFGSGTQLSVL.

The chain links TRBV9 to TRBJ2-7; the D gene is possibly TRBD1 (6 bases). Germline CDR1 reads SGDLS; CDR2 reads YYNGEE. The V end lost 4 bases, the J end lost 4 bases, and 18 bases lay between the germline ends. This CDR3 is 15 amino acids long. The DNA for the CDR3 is TGTGCCAGCAGCCGGGACACCTCTTATCCATACGAGCAGTACTTC. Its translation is CASSRDTSYPYEQYF.

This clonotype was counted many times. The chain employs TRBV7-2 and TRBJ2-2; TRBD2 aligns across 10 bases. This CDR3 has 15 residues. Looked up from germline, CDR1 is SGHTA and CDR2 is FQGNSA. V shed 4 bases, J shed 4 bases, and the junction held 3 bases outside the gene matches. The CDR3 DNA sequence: TGTGCCAGCAGCTCGGGACTAGCGACCACCGGGGAGCTGTTTTTT. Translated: CASSSGLATTGELFF.

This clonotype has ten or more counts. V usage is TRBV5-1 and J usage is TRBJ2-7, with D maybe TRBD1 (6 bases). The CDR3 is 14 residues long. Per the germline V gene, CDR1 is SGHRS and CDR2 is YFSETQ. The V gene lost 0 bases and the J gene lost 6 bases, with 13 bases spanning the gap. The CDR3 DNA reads TGCGCCAGCAGCTTGGACCCACAGGGCGGCGAGCAGTACTTC. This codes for CASSLDPQGGEQYF.

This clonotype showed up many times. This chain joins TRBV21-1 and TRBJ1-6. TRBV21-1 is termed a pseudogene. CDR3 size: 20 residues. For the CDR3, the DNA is TGTGCCAGCAGCAAAGATGTGGGCCCGGACCTGAGCTCCTATAATTCACCCCTCCACTTT. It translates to CASSKDVGPDLSSYNSPLHF.

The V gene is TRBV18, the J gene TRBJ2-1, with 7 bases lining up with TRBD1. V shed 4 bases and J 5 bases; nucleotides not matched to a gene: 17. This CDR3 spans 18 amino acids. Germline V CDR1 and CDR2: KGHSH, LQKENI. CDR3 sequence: CASSQKLNIGQEDNEQFF. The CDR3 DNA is TGTGCCAGCTCACAAAAATTGAATATTGGACAGGAGGACAATGAGCAGTTCTTC.

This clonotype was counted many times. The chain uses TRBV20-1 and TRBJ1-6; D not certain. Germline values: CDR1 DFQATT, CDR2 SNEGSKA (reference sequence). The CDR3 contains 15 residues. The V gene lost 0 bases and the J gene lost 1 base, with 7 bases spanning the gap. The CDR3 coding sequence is TGCAGTGCTAGAGATCTCGGTTCCTATAATTCACCCCTCCACTTT. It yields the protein CSARDLGSYNSPLHF.

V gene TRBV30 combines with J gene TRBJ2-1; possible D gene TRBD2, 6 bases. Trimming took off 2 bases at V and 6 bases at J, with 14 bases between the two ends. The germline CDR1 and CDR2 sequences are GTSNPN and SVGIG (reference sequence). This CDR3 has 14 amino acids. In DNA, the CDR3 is TGTGCCTGGAGTACGCTGACGGGGGTCAATGAGCAGTTCTTC. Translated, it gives CAWSTLTGVNEQFF.

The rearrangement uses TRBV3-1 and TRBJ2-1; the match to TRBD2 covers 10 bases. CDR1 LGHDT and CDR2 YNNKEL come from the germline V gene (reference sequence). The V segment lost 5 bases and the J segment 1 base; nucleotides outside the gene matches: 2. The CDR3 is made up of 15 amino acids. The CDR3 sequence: CASSYSGGSYNEQFF. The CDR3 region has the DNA TGTGCCAGCAGCTATAGCGGGGGGTCCTACAATGAGCAGTTCTTC.

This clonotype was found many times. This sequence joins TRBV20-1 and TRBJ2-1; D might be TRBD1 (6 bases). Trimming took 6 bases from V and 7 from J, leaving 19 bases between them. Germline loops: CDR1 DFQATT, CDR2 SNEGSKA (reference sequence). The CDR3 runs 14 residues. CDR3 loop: CSAAPRQVGNEQFF. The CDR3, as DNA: TGCAGTGCGGCCCCGCGACAGGTTGGGAATGAGCAGTTCTTC.

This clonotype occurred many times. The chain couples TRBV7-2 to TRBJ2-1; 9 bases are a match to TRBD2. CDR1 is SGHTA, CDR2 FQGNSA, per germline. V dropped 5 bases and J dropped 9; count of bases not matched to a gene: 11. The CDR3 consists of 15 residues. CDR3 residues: CASSRRAGLAGEQFF. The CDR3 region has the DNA TGTGCCAGCAGCCGCAGAGCGGGACTAGCAGGTGAGCAGTTCTTC.

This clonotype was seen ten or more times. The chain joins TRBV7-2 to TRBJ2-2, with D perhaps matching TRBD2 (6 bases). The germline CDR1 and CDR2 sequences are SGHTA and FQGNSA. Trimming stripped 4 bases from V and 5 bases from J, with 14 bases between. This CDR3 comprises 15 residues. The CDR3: CASSWDSGGTGELFF. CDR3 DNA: TGTGCCAGCAGCTGGGACTCCGGGGGAACCGGGGAGCTGTTTTTT.

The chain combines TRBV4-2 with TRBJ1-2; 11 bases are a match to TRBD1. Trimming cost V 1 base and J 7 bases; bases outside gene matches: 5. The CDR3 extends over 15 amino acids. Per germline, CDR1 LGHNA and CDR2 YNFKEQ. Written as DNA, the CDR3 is TGTGCCAGCAGCCAAGGCGGACAGGGGGCAAGTGGCTACACCTTC. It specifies CASSQGGQGASGYTF.

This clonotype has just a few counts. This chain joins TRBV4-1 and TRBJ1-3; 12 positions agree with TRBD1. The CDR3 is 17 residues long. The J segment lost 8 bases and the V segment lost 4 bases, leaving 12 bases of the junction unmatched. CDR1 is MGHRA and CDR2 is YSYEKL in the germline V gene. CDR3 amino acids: CASSLSGQGASADTIYF. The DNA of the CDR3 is TGCGCCAGCAGCCTGTCGGGACAGGGGGCGTCTGCGGACACCATATATTTT.

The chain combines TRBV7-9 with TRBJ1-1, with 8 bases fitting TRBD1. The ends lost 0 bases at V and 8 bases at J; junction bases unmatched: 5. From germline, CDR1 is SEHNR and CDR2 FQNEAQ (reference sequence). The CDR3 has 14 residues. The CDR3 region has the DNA TGTGCCAGCAGCTTAGCCGGACAGGGTCCGGAAGCTTTCTTT. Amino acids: CASSLAGQGPEAFF.

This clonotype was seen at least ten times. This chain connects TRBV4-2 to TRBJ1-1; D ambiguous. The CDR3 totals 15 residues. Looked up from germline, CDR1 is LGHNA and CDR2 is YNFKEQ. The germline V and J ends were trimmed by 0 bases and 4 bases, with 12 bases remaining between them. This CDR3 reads CASSQDSTRPTEAFF. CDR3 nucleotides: TGTGCCAGCAGCCAAGATTCGACTCGGCCCACTGAAGCTTTCTTT.

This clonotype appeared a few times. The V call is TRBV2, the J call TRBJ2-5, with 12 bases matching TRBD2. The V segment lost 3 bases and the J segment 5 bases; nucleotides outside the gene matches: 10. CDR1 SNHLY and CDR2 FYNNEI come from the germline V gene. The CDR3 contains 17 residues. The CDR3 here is CASSETTSGGGRETQYF. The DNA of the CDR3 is TGTGCCAGCAGTGAGACGACTAGCGGGGGAGGCCGCGAGACCCAGTACTTC.